This T cell receptor (beta chain) was observed in a study of T cell clonotyping in hematopoietic cell transplantation. Looking at the study overall: Recipient samples before transplant were obtained post-cytoreduction.

Profiled with immunoSEQ multiplex PCR; TCRdb holds only in-frame clones, not every one. Among some 9,600 clones listed, 87% were seen once. Time point noted: recipient sample about 28 days before transplant, after cytoreduction. Regarding this clone: Its matching antigen is unknown.

Germline CDR1 reads MNHEY; CDR2 reads SVGAGI. This CDR3 contains 15 residues. V gave up 4 bases and J gave up 0 bases, with 10 bases separating them. Study-level findings and limits: Higher Inverse Simpson Index values in graft donor and pretransplant recipient predicted broader posttransplant TCR diversity. At the given depth, recipient repertoires were over 97% de novo clonotypes. Recipient TCR diversity dropped after transplant; expanded clonotypes rose from day 30 to 180.

The sample consisted of peripheral blood mononuclear cells, taken before stem cell transplant. The sequence was collected from a woman in her forties or fifties with chronic myeloid leukemia. Some clones in this sample may be carry-over from other donors' samples. The rearrangement links TRBV6-5 to TRBJ2-1; D gene uncertain. The CDR3 DNA sequence: TGTGCCAGCAGTTCCAATTTTGACTCCTACAATGAGCAGTTCTTC. Translated, it gives CASSSNFDSYNEQFF.